Following are 24 T cell receptor beta chains from one sample sequenced in a study of Graves' ophthalmopathy and Graves' hyperthyroidism. Investigators amplified TCR beta CDR3 regions from RNA transcripts. Second-round multiplex PCR followed a first-round RT-PCR using HTBI primers. TCRdb re-called the multiplex PCR reads through MiXCR, storing one row per CDR3 protein. In the table there are a few hundred thousand distinct CDR3 sequences, roughly 15% of which are singletons. Sequenced material: peripheral blood. The receptors derive from an adult woman with stable Graves' hyperthyroidism.

This clonotype was counted ten times or more. The V and J genes are TRBV10-3 and TRBJ2-7; D is unclear. The V gene's germline CDR1 is ENHRY and CDR2 SYGVKD. This CDR3 spans 15 amino acids. Trimming left V 4 bases short and J 0 bases short, with 13 bases between. CDR3 in amino acids: CAISAVILSSYEQYF. DNA of the CDR3: TGTGCCATCAGTGCGGTAATTTTATCCTCCTACGAGCAGTACTTC.

This clonotype occurred many times. The rearrangement joins TRBV2 to TRBJ1-2, with D unclear. The CDR3 covers 13 residues. Trimming left V 1 base short and J 6 bases short, with 9 bases between. In germline, CDR1 is SNHLY, CDR2 FYNNEI. CDR3: CASSEDYGDGYTF. The DNA for the CDR3 is TGTGCCAGCAGTGAAGACTACGGGGATGGCTACACCTTC.

Turning to this clonotype: Here the CDR3 omits its conserved ending phenylalanine or tryptophan, so a read error is the likely source. Because the CDR3's place on the DNA is in doubt, the DNA is left out and the CDR3 is given as listed by TCRdb. V is TRBV24-1 and J is TRBJ2-5; the table assigns TRBD1, which was not confirmed against the DNA. The CDR3 is 14 residues long, ends included. Germline V gene data show CDR1 as KGHDR and CDR2 as SFDVKD. The CDR3 spells CATSEEREKETQDY.

Ten or more counts support this clonotype. It may be a read error: a sequence one base away is much more abundant. CDR3 DNA: TGTGCCAGCAGCCCCCGGACAGGGATAAACATTAAGTACTTC. Its translation is CASSPRTGINIKYF. The chain recombines TRBV27 with TRBJ2-4, with 8 bases aligning to TRBD1. CDR1 and CDR2 from the germline V gene are MNHEY and SMNVEV (reference sequence). This CDR3 contains 14 residues.

V gene TRBV28 combines with J gene TRBJ1-5, with 9 nucleotides matching TRBD1. Trimming took 7 bases from V and 7 from J; bases not matched to a gene: 14. The CDR3 extends over 16 amino acids. Per germline, CDR1 MDHEN and CDR2 SYDVKM. This chain's CDR3 is CASTTTRDRVSQPQHF. The CDR3 DNA reads TGTGCCAGCACTACGACCCGGGACAGGGTAAGCCAGCCCCAGCATTTT.

The V gene is TRBV7-3, the J gene TRBJ1-1; D call uncertain. The CDR3 covers 17 residues. Germline CDR1 is SGHTA and CDR2 is FQGTGA. V dropped 5 bases and J dropped 0 bases, with 19 bases sitting between them. The CDR3 DNA reads as TGTGCCAGCAGCACCTACACCTTAACCCCCATGAACACTGAAGCTTTCTTT. Protein product: CASSTYTLTPMNTEAFF.

This clonotype has ten or more counts. The rearrangement joins TRBV7-2 to TRBJ2-7; the D gene is possibly TRBD2 (5 bases). There are 13 residues in the CDR3. Germline V gene lookup returns CDR1 SGHTA and CDR2 FQGNSA. V was cut by 4 bases and J by 4 bases, with 11 bases left in between. The chain's CDR3 is CASSSGLLYEQYF. CDR3 coding DNA: TGTGCCAGCAGCTCGGGATTACTGTACGAGCAGTACTTC.

This clonotype was detected many times. The chain uses TRBV25-1 and TRBJ1-2; a weak D match, TRBD1 (6 bases). The CDR3 totals 13 residues. CDR1 and CDR2 from the germline V gene are MGHDK and SYGVNS. Trimming took off 4 bases at V and 2 bases at J, with 8 bases between the two ends. CDR3 bases: TGTGCCAGCAGTGGAACAGGGAACTATGGCTACACCTTC. It yields the protein CASSGTGNYGYTF.

This clonotype was observed many times. V and J are TRBV6-5 and TRBJ1-1, with D possibly TRBD1 on 6 matching bases. Germline V gives CDR1 MNHEY, CDR2 SVGAGI. The V end lost 4 bases, the J end lost 1 base, and 19 bases lay between the germline ends. This CDR3 has 17 amino acids. The DNA of the CDR3 is TGTGCCAGCAGTTCTTCCATGCGACAGGAAGAGAACACTGAAGCTTTCTTT. Translating gives CASSSSMRQEENTEAFF.

This chain uses TRBV9 with TRBJ1-5; D remains ambiguous. Per germline, CDR1 SGDLS and CDR2 YYNGEE. The V end was cut by 4 bases, the J end by 3 bases, with 8 bases between. The CDR3 covers 13 residues. CDR3 bases: TGTGCCAGCAGCCCGACGGACAATCAGCCCCAGCATTTT. It translates to CASSPTDNQPQHF.

This clonotype appeared once. The rearrangement uses TRBV27 and TRBJ1-2; no clear D gene. The CDR3 contains 13 residues. CDR1 and CDR2 from the germline V gene are MNHEY and SMNVEV (reference sequence). V was shortened by 3 bases and J by 7 bases, with 12 bases between the two germline ends. In nucleotides, the CDR3 is TGTGCCAGCAGTTTCCTAAGGGAATCTGGCTACACCTTC. Encoded protein: CASSFLRESGYTF.

This clonotype was recorded at least ten times. This sequence joins TRBV6-1 and TRBJ2-4, with D possibly matching TRBD2 (6 bases). Trimming removed 1 base from V and 1 base from J, with 14 bases in between. Germline loops: CDR1 MNHNS, CDR2 SASEGT. The CDR3 contains 17 residues. The CDR3 DNA follows: TGTGCCAGCAGTGAAGGGTCGGCAGGGAGGGCCAAAAACATTCAGTACTTC. It encodes CASSEGSAGRAKNIQYF.

This clonotype was counted ten times or more. V is TRBV20-1 and J is TRBJ1-2, with D perhaps matching TRBD1 (5 bases). Germline loops: CDR1 DFQATT, CDR2 SNEGSKA (reference sequence). V was clipped by 3 bases and J by 4 bases, with 24 bases between them. The CDR3 consists of 17 residues. The CDR3 sequence: CSARGGEFRAAGYGYTF. The CDR3 nucleotides are TGCAGTGCTAGGGGGGGAGAGTTTAGAGCCGCGGGCTATGGCTACACCTTC.

At least ten counts were recorded for this clonotype. Written as DNA, the CDR3 is TGTGCCAGCAGGAAACAGGGGCCGGGCACTGAAGCTTTCTTT. Residues: CASRKQGPGTEAFF. The chain employs TRBV2 and TRBJ1-1; TRBD1 matches at 7 bases. This CDR3 region has 14 residues. J lost 4 bases, V lost 6 bases, and 8 bases had no gene match. Germline values: CDR1 SNHLY, CDR2 FYNNEI.

This clonotype was detected only a few times. This chain links TRBV29-1 with TRBJ2-5; 9 bases match TRBD1. V was clipped by 7 bases and J by 7 bases; unmatched bases: 13. In germline, CDR1 is SQVTM, CDR2 ANQGSEA. The CDR3 has 14 amino acids. CDR3 region: CSADRGRVIGTQYF. The CDR3 DNA follows: TGCAGCGCGGACAGGGGCCGCGTGATTGGGACCCAGTACTTC.

There are many counts of this clonotype. V usage is TRBV19 and J usage is TRBJ1-5; a weak D match, TRBD1 (6 bases). The CDR3 consists of 13 residues. CDR1 LNHDA and CDR2 SQIVND come from the germline V gene (reference sequence). Deletions cut 5 bases from V and 7 bases from J, with 12 bases between. The CDR3 bases are TGTGCCAGTAGTCAGGGGTGGGTACAGCCCCAGCATTTT. Translating gives CASSQGWVQPQHF.

In this sample, this clonotype turned up many times. The chain has TRBV4-2 and TRBJ2-2; D might be TRBD1 (6 bases). Germline V gene lookup returns CDR1 LGHNA and CDR2 YNFKEQ. Trimming removed 3 bases from V and 7 bases from J, with 12 bases in between. This CDR3 is built from 14 residues. CDR3 bases: TGTGCCAGCAGCCAGGGAACAGGGTACGGGGAGCTGTTTTTT. Translating it yields CASSQGTGYGELFF.

This clonotype was picked up many times. V gene TRBV7-2 combines with J gene TRBJ2-6; D may match TRBD1 or TRBD2 (5 bases each). Per germline, CDR1 SGHTA and CDR2 FQGNSA. The length of the CDR3 is 17 residues. V lost 5 bases, J lost 0 bases, and 14 bases lay in between. The CDR3 is CASSQQGRTSGANVLTF. CDR3 sequence (DNA): TGTGCCAGCAGCCAGCAGGGACGGACCTCTGGGGCCAACGTCCTGACTTTC.

In its sample, this clonotype was seen many times. The chain employs TRBV27 and TRBJ1-1; no definite D call. CDR1 is MNHEY and CDR2 is SMNVEV in the germline V gene (reference sequence). CDR3 size: 15 residues. Trimming took 3 bases from V and 1 from J, leaving 12 bases between them. The DNA of the CDR3 is TGTGCCAGCAGTTTCGAGAGCACCTCGAACACTGAAGCTTTCTTT. Protein: CASSFESTSNTEAFF.

This clonotype appeared a few times. The chain uses TRBV10-3 and TRBJ1-3; TRBD1 might be the D (5 bases). The germline V gene encodes CDR1 ENHRY and CDR2 SYGVKD. This CDR3 comprises 21 residues. V was pared by 0 bases and J by 0 bases, with 24 bases between. The CDR3 region is CAISESRQISGTPSSGNTIYF. The CDR3 bases are TGTGCCATCAGTGAGTCACGACAAATTTCCGGGACTCCGAGCTCTGGAAACACCATATATTTT.

This clonotype came up many times. The chain employs TRBV12-3 or TRBV12-4 and TRBJ1-1; no definite D call. Trimming shortened V by 1 base and J by 1 base, and 7 bases separated the two germline ends. The CDR3 is made up of 14 amino acids. The CDR3 reads CASSLGRTNTEAFF. CDR3 nucleotides: TGTGCCAGCAGTTTAGGGCGGACGAACACTGAAGCTTTCTTT.

This clonotype was counted at least ten times. The chain links TRBV2 to TRBJ2-1; 11 bases line up with TRBD2. Per germline, CDR1 SNHLY and CDR2 FYNNEI. The CDR3 spans 16 residues. Trimming at V came to 7 bases and at J to 6 bases, leaving 11 bases not matched to a gene. CDR3 nucleotides: TGTGCCAGCATGTATTTAGCGGGAGGGCGGAGCAATGAGCAGTTCTTC. Translating it yields CASMYLAGGRSNEQFF.

Of note for this clonotype: This may come from a read error, since a much larger clone is one base off. The rearrangement links TRBV30 to TRBJ2-7, with 9 bases fitting TRBD1. The CDR3 consists of 13 residues. V was pared by 8 bases and J by 5 bases, with 10 bases of the junction left unmatched. The germline CDR1 and CDR2 sequences are GTSNPN and SVGIG (reference sequence). The CDR3 bases are TGTGCCCGTACAGGGGGCGCTTCCCACGAGCAGTACTTC. As protein: CARTGGASHEQYF.

CDR3 protein: CASSDRRAFYTEAFF. CDR3 coding DNA: TGTGCCAGCAGTGATCGGAGGGCGTTCTACACTGAAGCTTTCTTT. The chain links TRBV12-3 or TRBV12-4 to TRBJ1-1; D ambiguous. The CDR3 loop spans 15 amino acids. V shed 5 bases and J shed 3 bases, with 16 bases lying between them.